Presented here are 29 T cell receptor beta chains from one specimen sequenced in a study of vaccination effects on CD4 cells after COVID-19. TCRdb's copy holds only in-frame clones and misses some; the assay was immunoSEQ multiplex PCR. The sample has 50,000 to 65,000 clones, roughly 80% seen once. Viral peptide pools were used in the ViraFEST assay to expand antigen-specific CD4+ T cells, and sequencing came afterward. Investigators separated out CD4+ T cells once around nine days of culture had passed. Antigens for these TCRs are unknown. Sequences were derived from CD4+ T cells from PBMCs cultured with HCoV-229E spike peptides, sampled before COVID-19 vaccination. These receptors originate from a human donor who received a COVID-19 vaccine.

This chain uses TRBV6-5 with TRBJ2-7; the match to TRBD1 covers 7 bases. The V and J ends lost 6 bases and 6 bases, in that order; junction bases with no gene match: 14. The CDR3 runs to 15 residues. Looked up from germline, CDR1 is MNHEY and CDR2 is SVGAGI. The CDR3 protein is CASSTTDRPTGEQYV. The CDR3 DNA sequence: TGTGCCAGCAGCACGACGGACAGGCCCACGGGCGAGCAGTACGTC.

The V call is TRBV28, the J call TRBJ2-1; D perhaps matches TRBD2 (7 bases). Germline loops: CDR1 MDHEN, CDR2 SYDVKM. The ends were cut back, 5 bases at V and 5 bases at J, with 19 bases in the middle. This CDR3 spans 16 amino acids. This CDR3 is CASSPRGASGHNEQFF. The CDR3 region has the DNA TGTGCCAGCAGTCCCCGGGGGGCTAGCGGCCACAATGAGCAGTTCTTC.

This chain uses TRBV28 with TRBJ2-5; 8 nucleotides align to TRBD1. The CDR3 has 16 residues. Trimming at V came to 7 bases and at J to 4 bases, leaving 14 bases not matched to a gene. Germline V gene lookup returns CDR1 MDHEN and CDR2 SYDVKM. In nucleotides, the CDR3 is TGTGCCAGCACTTCAGGGGGTCCAGGGGGCCTAGAGACCCAGTACTTC. Protein sequence: CASTSGGPGGLETQYF.

CDR3 bases: TGTGCCAGCAGCTTGGGGACTAGCGGGGGGCCTACGGAGACCCAGTACTTC. Amino acid sequence: CASSLGTSGGPTETQYF. The rearrangement links TRBV5-6 to TRBJ2-5, with 14 bases fitting TRBD2. V shed 0 bases and J 5 bases; nucleotides not matched to a gene: 6. CDR3 length equals 17 residues. Germline V gene sequence: CDR1 SGHDT, CDR2 YYEEEE.

This clone has a single count. The V and J genes are TRBV6-4 and TRBJ1-2; 10 positions match TRBD1. The junction had 9 bases not matched to a gene; V was cut back by 5 bases and J by 6 bases. The CDR3 loop spans 15 amino acids. The germline V gene encodes CDR1 MRHNA and CDR2 SNTAGT. DNA of the CDR3: TGTGCCAGCAGTCTTGCACCGGGACAGGGGAATGGCTACACCTTC. This translates into CASSLAPGQGNGYTF.

V gene TRBV3-1 (or the pseudogene TRBV3-2) combines with J gene TRBJ2-3, with D possibly being TRBD1 (6 bases). Germline V gene lookup returns CDR1 LGHDT and CDR2 YNNKEL (reference sequence). V shed 4 bases and J shed 0 bases, with 8 bases lying between them. The CDR3 length is 14 residues. The DNA of the CDR3 is TGTGCCAGCAGCCGGGGGACAAGCACAGATACGCAGTATTTT. It yields the protein CASSRGTSTDTQYF.

The chain carries TRBV18 and TRBJ2-6; a weak D match, TRBD2 (5 bases). With 3 bases removed from V and 0 bases from J, the gap between germline ends came to 6 bases. This CDR3 has 15 amino acids. Germline V gene data show CDR1 as KGHSH and CDR2 as LQKENI. CDR3 in amino acids: CASSPGSSGANVLTF. CDR3 coding DNA: TGTGCCAGCTCACCGGGGAGCTCTGGGGCCAACGTCCTGACTTTC.

The chain joins TRBV7-3 to TRBJ2-1; D perhaps matches TRBD1 (5 bases). V lost 5 bases and J 1 base, leaving 12 bases between the germline ends. There are 15 residues in the CDR3. Germline V gives CDR1 SGHTA, CDR2 FQGTGA. DNA of the CDR3: TGTGCCAGCAGCCCGAGTAGGGGATCCTACAATGAGCAGTTCTTC. Protein: CASSPSRGSYNEQFF. The whole variable domain, remainder taken from reference TRBV7-3 and TRBJ2-1, is GAGVSQTPSNKVTEKGKYVELRCDPISGHTALYWYRQSLGQGPEFLIYFQGTGAADDSGLPNDRFFAVRPEGSVSTLKIQRTERGDSAVYLCASSPSRGSYNEQFFGPGTRLTVL.

The chain carries TRBV24-1 and TRBJ2-1; D might be TRBD1 or TRBD2, each matching 5 bases. CDR1 is KGHDR, CDR2 SFDVKD, per germline. V was trimmed by 3 bases and J by 5 bases, leaving 16 bases between them. This CDR3 comprises 16 residues. CDR3: CATSDPGSLGDNEQFF. In nucleotides, the CDR3 is TGTGCCACCAGTGATCCCGGGTCCCTGGGGGACAATGAGCAGTTCTTC.

CDR3 DNA: TGTGCCAGCAGTTTACGCGGGGGGGGACTAGACGCGCAGTATTTT. It translates to CASSLRGGGLDAQYF. The V call is TRBV27, the J call TRBJ2-3, with 9 nucleotides matching TRBD2. The V and J ends lost 2 bases and 10 bases, in that order; junction bases with no gene match: 10. Germline CDR1 is MNHEY and CDR2 is SMNVEV (reference sequence). This CDR3 spans 15 amino acids.

The chain recombines TRBV25-1 with TRBJ2-2; perhaps D is TRBD1 or TRBD2 (5 bases each). Deletions cut 1 base from V and 7 bases from J, with 10 bases between. Germline V CDR1 and CDR2: MGHDK, SYGVNS. The CDR3 contains 14 residues. The CDR3 region is CASSEWGGLGELFF. CDR3 DNA sequence: TGTGCCAGCAGTGAATGGGGCGGGCTCGGGGAGCTGTTTTTT.

The V gene is TRBV7-9, the J gene TRBJ1-4, with D maybe TRBD1 (5 bases). Germline V lookup: CDR1 SEHNR, CDR2 FQNEAQ (reference sequence). The CDR3 is 11 amino acids. Trimming cost V 8 bases and J 11 bases, with 12 bases left between them. Here the CDR3 reads CASRDEGKLFF. The CDR3 coding sequence is TGTGCCAGCCGCGACGAGGGGAAACTGTTTTTT.

The V and J genes are TRBV3-1 (or the pseudogene TRBV3-2) and TRBJ1-2; TRBD1 matches 7 bases. CDR3 length: 14 amino acids. Trimming removed 3 bases from V and 8 bases from J; junction bases left unmatched: 9. Germline V gene lookup returns CDR1 LGHDT and CDR2 YNNKEL (reference sequence). The CDR3 region has the DNA TGTGCCAGCAGCCATTTAACTGGACAGGACGGCTACACCTTC. Amino acids: CASSHLTGQDGYTF.

This chain uses TRBV18 with TRBJ1-4, with D perhaps matching TRBD1 (5 bases). Germline V gene data show CDR1 as KGHSH and CDR2 as LQKENI. This CDR3 has 18 amino acids. The ends were cut back, 5 bases at V and 0 bases at J, with 19 bases in the middle. DNA for the CDR3: TGTGCCAGCTCAGACCGGTTAGCCGGGGCTGCAACTAATGAAAAACTGTTTTTT. Translated, it gives CASSDRLAGAATNEKLFF.

The rearrangement links TRBV20-1 to TRBJ2-1, with D tentatively TRBD2 (7 bases). This CDR3 region has 16 residues. Germline V gene sequence: CDR1 DFQATT, CDR2 SNEGSKA (reference sequence). V lost 3 bases and J lost 0, with 15 bases in between. The CDR3 loop is CSASRAGANSYNEQFF. The DNA of the CDR3 is TGCAGTGCTAGTAGGGCGGGGGCCAACTCCTACAATGAGCAGTTCTTC.

The chain employs TRBV6-1 and TRBJ1-5; D uncertain. V shed 4 bases and J shed 0 bases, with 13 bases lying between them. CDR3 size: 16 residues. Germline assignment: CDR1 MNHNS and CDR2 SASEGT. In nucleotides, the CDR3 is TGTGCCAGCAGTGGCCAGGTAGGCCTTAGCAATCAGCCCCAGCATTTT. It is translated as CASSGQVGLSNQPQHF.

J is TRBJ1-2 and V is TRBV4-1; D is possibly TRBD1 (5 bases). The CDR3 totals 17 residues. CDR1 and CDR2 from the germline V gene are MGHRA and YSYEKL. The V end was cut by 1 base, the J end by 3 bases, with 18 bases between. The CDR3 bases are TGCGCCAGCAGCCAAGTCTACCCCAAGTTAGGGGACTATGGCTACACCTTC. Its translation: CASSQVYPKLGDYGYTF.

This chain joins TRBV9 and TRBJ2-5; 12 positions match TRBD2. Germline CDR1 is SGDLS and CDR2 is YYNGEE. The V and J ends lost 5 bases and 4 bases, in that order; junction bases with no gene match: 9. This CDR3 spans 16 amino acids. Here the CDR3 reads CASSGPLAGGGETQYF. In DNA, the CDR3 is TGTGCCAGCAGTGGACCACTAGCGGGGGGAGGAGAGACCCAGTACTTC. Full variable domain (rest looked up from reference TRBV9 and TRBJ2-5): DSGVTQTPKHLITATGQRVTLRCSPRSGDLSVYWYQQSLDQGLQFLIQYYNGEERAKGNILERFSAQQFPDLHSELNLSSLELGDSALYFCASSGPLAGGGETQYFGPGTRLLVL.

The chain links TRBV6-6 to TRBJ1-2; D gene ambiguous. The V end was cut by 2 bases, the J end by 8 bases, with 12 bases between. There are 13 residues in the CDR3. Per germline, CDR1 MNHNY and CDR2 SVGAGI (reference sequence). As DNA, the CDR3 is TGTGCCAGCAGTTACGGGAGCCCTCCCGGCTACACCTTC. Translated: CASSYGSPPGYTF.

The rearrangement joins TRBV18 to TRBJ2-2; TRBD2 might be the D (6 bases). This CDR3 spans 16 amino acids. Deletions cut 2 bases from V and 2 bases from J, with 12 bases between. Germline-derived CDR1 and CDR2 are KGHSH and LQKENI. CDR3 sequence (DNA): TGTGCCAGCTCACCATCCCCGCGGGGAAACACCGGGGAGCTGTTTTTT. Translation gives CASSPSPRGNTGELFF.

The genes are TRBV15 and TRBJ2-5; 7 nucleotides align to TRBD1. CDR1 and CDR2 from the germline V gene are LNHNV and YYDKDF (reference sequence). This CDR3 spans 14 amino acids. V shed 6 bases, J shed 5 bases, and the junction held 9 bases outside the gene matches. The DNA for the CDR3 is TGTGCCACCAGGGAAGACAGGGACCGTGAGACCCAGTACTTC. This gives the protein CATREDRDRETQYF.

This sequence joins TRBV4-1 and TRBJ2-2, with 14 bases matching TRBD2. The germline CDR1 and CDR2 sequences are MGHRA and YSYEKL. The CDR3 is made up of 17 amino acids. The V gene end was trimmed by 1 base and the J gene end by 5 bases; junction bases not matched to a gene: 3. CDR3 in amino acids: CASSQGLAGGDTGELFF. Written as DNA, the CDR3 is TGCGCCAGCAGCCAAGGACTAGCGGGGGGGGATACCGGGGAGCTGTTTTTT.

This chain uses TRBV10-2 with TRBJ2-1; 8 bases agree with TRBD2. The CDR3 consists of 14 residues. The ends lost 8 bases at V and 2 bases at J; junction bases unmatched: 5. Per the germline V gene, CDR1 is WSHSY and CDR2 is SAAADI. The CDR3 DNA sequence: TGCGCCAGCGCAACTAGCGGAGCCTACAATGAGCAGTTCTTC. It encodes CASATSGAYNEQFF.

This clone appeared a single time. This rearrangement joins TRBV6-5 to TRBJ2-7, with TRBD1 matching 10 bases. The J segment lost 6 bases and the V segment lost 2 bases, leaving 4 bases of the junction unmatched. CDR1 is MNHEY, CDR2 SVGAGI, per germline. This CDR3 comprises 14 residues. CDR3 amino acids: CASSYDRGQREQYV. CDR3 bases: TGTGCCAGCAGTTACGACAGGGGGCAGCGCGAGCAGTACGTC.

J is TRBJ2-3 and V is TRBV4-2; 7 positions match TRBD2. The trim removed 4 bases at V and 2 bases at J, leaving 3 bases unmatched. CDR3 length: 14 residues. Germline V lookup: CDR1 LGHNA, CDR2 YNFKEQ. CDR3 region: CASSLTSDTDTQYF. The CDR3 nucleotides are TGTGCCAGCAGCCTAACTAGCGACACAGATACGCAGTATTTT.

This clone was observed once. The V and J genes are TRBV10-3 and TRBJ2-3; 7 positions match TRBD2. The CDR3 is 12 amino acids. Germline CDR1 and CDR2: ENHRY and SYGVKD. V lost 9 bases to trimming and J lost 2 bases; unmatched junction nucleotides: 2. CDR3 amino acids: CAIRDYTDTQYF. Written as DNA, the CDR3 is TGTGCCATACGGGACTACACAGATACGCAGTATTTT.

The chain is built from TRBV6-6 and TRBJ2-2; possibly TRBD1 for D (6 bases). This CDR3 spans 15 amino acids. Germline CDR1 is MNHNY and CDR2 is SVGAGI (reference sequence). V lost 6 bases, J lost 5 bases, and 16 bases lay in between. CDR3 sequence (DNA): TGTGCCAGCAGCCGCCTAGCCCAGGGGACCGGGGAGCTGTTTTTT. It yields the protein CASSRLAQGTGELFF.

The rearrangement uses TRBV6-5 and TRBJ2-4, with TRBD1 matching 9 bases. Germline CDR1 is MNHEY and CDR2 is SVGAGI. The CDR3 runs 14 residues. The junction had 6 bases not matched to a gene; V was cut back by 6 bases and J by 6 bases. CDR3 bases: TGTGCCAGCAGGGGACAGGGAGGTTTAAACATTCAGTACTTC. Translating gives CASRGQGGLNIQYF.

In DNA form, the CDR3 reads TGCGCCAGCAGCATCACCTTCGGGACTAGCACAGATACGCAGTATTTT. This codes for CASSITFGTSTDTQYF. The chain carries TRBV5-1 and TRBJ2-3, with D possibly TRBD2 on 6 matching bases. CDR3 length equals 16 residues. V lost 4 bases, J lost 0 bases, and 15 bases lay in between. Germline V gene lookup returns CDR1 SGHRS and CDR2 YFSETQ.